This T cell receptor (beta chain) was profiled in a study of blood T cell repertoires in COVID-19. Whole-study context: COVID-19 samples from acute and convalescent phases originated in the United States, Italy and Spain. PBMCs, B-cell-depleted T cells, or T cells provided the cDNA or gDNA that made up the material.

In the study's own analysis: The assay estimated nucleated cells by amplifying reference gene primers. Clones were sequenced by immunoSEQ multiplex PCR, and TCRdb holds only the in-frame ones, with some missing. V and J calls and clone size are those listed in that table; D and trimming were worked out from the DNA. This sample yields about 90,000 clones, of which around four fifths are seen a single time; about 12% belongs to the top ten. Germline trimming cut 3 bases from V and 0 bases from J; bases unmatched to any gene: 7. Germline-derived CDR1 and CDR2 are MDHEN and SYDVKM. The CDR3 is 17 amino acids.

The receptor comes from a woman aged 70-85 years with active or convalescent COVID-19. The sequencing sample was made of peripheral blood. The chain couples TRBV28 to TRBJ2-3, with 9 bases matching TRBD2. The CDR3 DNA is TGTGCCAGCAGTTTCGGGGGTCTAGCGGGGAGCACAGATACGCAGTATTTT. Protein: CASSFGGLAGSTDTQYF.